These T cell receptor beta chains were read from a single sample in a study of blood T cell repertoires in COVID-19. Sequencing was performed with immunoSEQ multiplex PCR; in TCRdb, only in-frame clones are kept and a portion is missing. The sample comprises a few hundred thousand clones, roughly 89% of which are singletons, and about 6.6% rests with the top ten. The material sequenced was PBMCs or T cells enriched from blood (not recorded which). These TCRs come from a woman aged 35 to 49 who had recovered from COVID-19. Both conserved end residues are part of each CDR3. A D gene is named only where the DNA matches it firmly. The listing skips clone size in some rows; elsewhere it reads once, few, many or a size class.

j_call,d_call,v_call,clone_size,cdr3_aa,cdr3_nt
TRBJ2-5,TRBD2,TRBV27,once,CASSHGSGGWATQYF,TGTGCCAGCAGTCACGGATCCGGGGGGTGGGCGACCCAGTACTTC
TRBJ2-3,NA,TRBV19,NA,CASRNGGGTDTQYF,TGTGCCAGTAGGAACGGCGGGGGCACAGATACGCAGTATTTT
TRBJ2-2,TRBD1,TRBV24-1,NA,CATSDLRQGAIGELFF,TGTGCCACCAGTGATTTGCGGCAGGGGGCGATCGGGGAGCTGTTTTTT
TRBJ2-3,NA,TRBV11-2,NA,CASSRPGVEDTQYF,TGTGCCAGCAGCCGGCCAGGGGTAGAGGATACGCAGTATTTT
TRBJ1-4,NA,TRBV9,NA,CASSPRSQGNEKLFF,TGTGCCAGCAGCCCCCGGAGCCAGGGTAATGAAAAACTGTTTTTT
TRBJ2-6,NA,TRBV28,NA,CASRQKTGTSGANVLTF,TGTGCCAGCAGGCAAAAGACAGGTACCTCTGGGGCCAACGTCCTGACTTTC
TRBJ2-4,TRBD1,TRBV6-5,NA,CASSRDSKNIQYF,TGTGCCAGCAGTAGGGACAGTAAAAACATTCAGTACTTC
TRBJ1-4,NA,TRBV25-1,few,CASSESGEKLFF,TGTGCCAGCAGTGAATCGGGTGAAAAACTGTTTTTT
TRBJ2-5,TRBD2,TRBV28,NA,CASSLRAGVYQETQYF,TGTGCCAGCAGTTTAAGAGCGGGAGTGTACCAAGAGACCCAGTACTTC
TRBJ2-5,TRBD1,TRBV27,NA,CASSSGQVLQTQYF,TGTGCCAGCAGTTCAGGACAGGTGCTGCAGACCCAGTACTTC
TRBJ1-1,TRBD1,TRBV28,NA,CASSFQGATPVKNTEAFF,TGTGCCAGCAGTTTTCAGGGGGCGACCCCGGTTAAGAACACTGAAGCTTTCTTT
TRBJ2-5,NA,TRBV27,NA,CASSPAGVLGVTQYF,TGTGCCAGCAGTCCGGCAGGGGTACTCGGTGTGACCCAGTACTTC
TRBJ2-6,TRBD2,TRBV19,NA,CASRRVLAGFEPGANVLTF,TGTGCCAGTAGGAGGGTACTAGCGGGATTCGAACCTGGGGCCAACGTCCTGACTTTC
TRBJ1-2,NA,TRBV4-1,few,CASSQEQGKGGYTF,TGCGCCAGCAGCCAAGAACAGGGAAAGGGCGGCTACACCTTC
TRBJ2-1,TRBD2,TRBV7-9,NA,CASRTGSTSGYSYNEQFF,TGTGCCAGCAGGACGGGCAGTACTAGCGGATACTCCTACAATGAGCAGTTCTTC
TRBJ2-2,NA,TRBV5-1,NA,CASRSRALTNTGELFF,TGCGCCAGCAGGAGCAGGGCGCTAACGAACACCGGGGAGCTGTTTTTT
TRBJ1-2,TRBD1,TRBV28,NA,CASSSYRQGNYGYTF,TGTGCCAGCAGTTCTTACCGACAGGGCAACTATGGCTACACCTTC